Listed here are 11 T cell receptor beta chains from one sample, sequenced in a study of control samples from healthy donors and cancer patients. Libraries were prepared by immunoSEQ multiplex PCR; TCRdb keeps only in-frame clonotypes and omits some of them. The profile shows roughly 200,000 clones, over 80% of them singletons. The sample was blood. These receptors came from a man between 25 and 39 years old in good health.

The V gene is TRBV5-6, the J gene TRBJ2-3; TRBD2 matches at 12 bases. Trimming removed 4 bases from V and 2 bases from J; junction bases left unmatched: 8. The CDR3 consists of 17 residues. The germline gives CDR1 SGHDT, CDR2 YYEEEE. The CDR3 nucleotides read TGTGCCAGCAGCGTCGGTACTAGCGGGGGGACCACAGATACGCAGTATTTT. Translation: CASSVGTSGGTTDTQYF.

V usage is TRBV6-2 or TRBV6-3 and J usage is TRBJ2-2, with 12 positions matching TRBD2. J was trimmed by 3 bases and V by 2 bases; bases with no gene match: 4. This CDR3 contains 17 residues. CDR1 and CDR2 (germline): MNHEY, SVGEGT. Here the CDR3 DNA reads TGTGCCAGCAGTTACCTAGCGGGGGGGCCGGACACCGGGGAGCTGTTTTTT. Its protein product is CASSYLAGGPDTGELFF.

The chain is built from TRBV7-3 and TRBJ2-2; no clear D gene. This CDR3 is built from 13 residues. V shed 5 bases and J shed 0 bases, with 4 bases lying between them. The V gene's germline CDR1 is SGHTA and CDR2 FQGTGA. CDR3 nucleotide sequence: TGTGCCAGCAGCCTATCGAACACCGGGGAGCTGTTTTTT. Translated, it gives CASSLSNTGELFF.

V usage is TRBV10-3 and J usage is TRBJ2-3, with D maybe TRBD1 (6 bases). From germline, CDR1 is ENHRY and CDR2 SYGVKD. Trimming left V 10 bases short and J 0 bases short, with 11 bases between. The length of the CDR3 is 13 residues. This CDR3 reads CATRDTSTDTQYF. The CDR3 region has the DNA TGTGCCACCCGGGACACTAGCACAGATACGCAGTATTTT.

The gene calls are TRBV6-5 and TRBJ2-1; tentatively, D is TRBD1 or TRBD2 (5 bases each). The CDR3 is 14 amino acids. Germline CDR1 MNHEY, CDR2 SVGAGI. Trimming left V 3 bases short and J 3 bases short, with 9 bases between. The CDR3 region has the DNA TGTGCCAGCAGTTATGACAGCGGCTACAATGAGCAGTTCTTC. It encodes CASSYDSGYNEQFF.

The J gene is TRBJ1-6, the V gene TRBV7-9, with 11 bases lining up with TRBD1. The length of the CDR3 is 18 residues. The V and J ends lost 1 base and 6 bases, in that order; junction bases with no gene match: 8. Germline CDR1 SEHNR, CDR2 FQNEAQ (reference sequence). CDR3: CASSLGTGGDGSNSPLHF. The CDR3 coding sequence is TGTGCCAGCAGCTTAGGGACAGGGGGCGATGGTTCTAATTCACCCCTCCACTTT.

The chain uses TRBV7-2 and TRBJ2-7; no firm D call. CDR3 length: 13 amino acids. V was trimmed by 2 bases and J by 4 bases, leaving 9 bases between them. Germline CDR1 and CDR2: SGHTA and FQGNSA. For the CDR3, the DNA is TGTGCCAGCAGCTTAAATCCCGGGTACGAGCAGTACTTC. Its protein is CASSLNPGYEQYF.

This clone was seen only once. The CDR3 spells CASSSDYNSPLHF. CDR3 in DNA: TGTGCCAGCAGTTCTGACTATAATTCACCCCTCCACTTT. V and J are TRBV2 and TRBJ1-6; D remains ambiguous. The CDR3 covers 13 residues. Trimming took 5 bases from V and 3 from J, leaving 5 bases between them. Germline CDR1 reads SNHLY; CDR2 reads FYNNEI.

The chain recombines TRBV6-5 with TRBJ2-3, with 7 bases lining up with TRBD2. Germline-derived CDR1 and CDR2 are MNHEY and SVGAGI. With V trimmed by 4 bases and J by 6 bases, 10 bases remained unmatched. This CDR3 has 15 residues. CDR3 in DNA: TGTGCCAGCAGTTCCTTCTCAACTAGCGCTGATACGCAGTATTTT. Translating gives CASSSFSTSADTQYF.

The J gene is TRBJ1-1, the V gene TRBV5-1; D is uncertain. V was clipped by 0 bases and J by 7 bases, with 13 bases between them. There are 14 residues in the CDR3. Germline CDR1 is SGHRS and CDR2 is YFSETQ. The CDR3 nucleotides are TGCGCCAGCAGCTTGGATTCCGGGTACGGTGAAGCTTTCTTT. As protein: CASSLDSGYGEAFF.

J is TRBJ2-7 and V is TRBV6-2 or TRBV6-3; D gene uncertain. The germline V and J ends were trimmed by 5 bases and 2 bases, with 16 bases remaining between them. The germline CDR1 and CDR2 sequences are MNHEY and SVGEGT. The CDR3 is made up of 15 amino acids. CDR3 loop: CASSTTNPTPYEQYF. The CDR3 DNA is TGTGCCAGCAGTACTACTAACCCGACCCCCTACGAGCAGTACTTC.